The entry that follows covers one T cell receptor (beta chain) sequence. V was shortened by 3 bases and J by 3 bases, with 3 bases between the two germline ends. Germline CDR1 LNHNV, CDR2 YYDKDF (reference sequence). The CDR3 has 12 amino acids. This record belongs to a study of PD-L1 blockade in urothelial cancer. Measured with immunoSEQ multiplex PCR; TCRdb has only the in-frame clones, and not every one. In the table there are under 20,000 clones, approximately 82% of which are singletons. Stated time point: peripheral blood 6 weeks after treatment start. Source: PBMCs, taken around atezolizumab (anti-PD-L1) treatment. This chain uses TRBV15 with TRBJ1-5; D remains unclear. This receptor was identified in a man aged 50-59 years with urothelial cancer. CDR3 bases: TGTGCCACCAGCAGTCTCAATCAGCCCCAGCATTTT. Its protein is CATSSLNQPQHF.